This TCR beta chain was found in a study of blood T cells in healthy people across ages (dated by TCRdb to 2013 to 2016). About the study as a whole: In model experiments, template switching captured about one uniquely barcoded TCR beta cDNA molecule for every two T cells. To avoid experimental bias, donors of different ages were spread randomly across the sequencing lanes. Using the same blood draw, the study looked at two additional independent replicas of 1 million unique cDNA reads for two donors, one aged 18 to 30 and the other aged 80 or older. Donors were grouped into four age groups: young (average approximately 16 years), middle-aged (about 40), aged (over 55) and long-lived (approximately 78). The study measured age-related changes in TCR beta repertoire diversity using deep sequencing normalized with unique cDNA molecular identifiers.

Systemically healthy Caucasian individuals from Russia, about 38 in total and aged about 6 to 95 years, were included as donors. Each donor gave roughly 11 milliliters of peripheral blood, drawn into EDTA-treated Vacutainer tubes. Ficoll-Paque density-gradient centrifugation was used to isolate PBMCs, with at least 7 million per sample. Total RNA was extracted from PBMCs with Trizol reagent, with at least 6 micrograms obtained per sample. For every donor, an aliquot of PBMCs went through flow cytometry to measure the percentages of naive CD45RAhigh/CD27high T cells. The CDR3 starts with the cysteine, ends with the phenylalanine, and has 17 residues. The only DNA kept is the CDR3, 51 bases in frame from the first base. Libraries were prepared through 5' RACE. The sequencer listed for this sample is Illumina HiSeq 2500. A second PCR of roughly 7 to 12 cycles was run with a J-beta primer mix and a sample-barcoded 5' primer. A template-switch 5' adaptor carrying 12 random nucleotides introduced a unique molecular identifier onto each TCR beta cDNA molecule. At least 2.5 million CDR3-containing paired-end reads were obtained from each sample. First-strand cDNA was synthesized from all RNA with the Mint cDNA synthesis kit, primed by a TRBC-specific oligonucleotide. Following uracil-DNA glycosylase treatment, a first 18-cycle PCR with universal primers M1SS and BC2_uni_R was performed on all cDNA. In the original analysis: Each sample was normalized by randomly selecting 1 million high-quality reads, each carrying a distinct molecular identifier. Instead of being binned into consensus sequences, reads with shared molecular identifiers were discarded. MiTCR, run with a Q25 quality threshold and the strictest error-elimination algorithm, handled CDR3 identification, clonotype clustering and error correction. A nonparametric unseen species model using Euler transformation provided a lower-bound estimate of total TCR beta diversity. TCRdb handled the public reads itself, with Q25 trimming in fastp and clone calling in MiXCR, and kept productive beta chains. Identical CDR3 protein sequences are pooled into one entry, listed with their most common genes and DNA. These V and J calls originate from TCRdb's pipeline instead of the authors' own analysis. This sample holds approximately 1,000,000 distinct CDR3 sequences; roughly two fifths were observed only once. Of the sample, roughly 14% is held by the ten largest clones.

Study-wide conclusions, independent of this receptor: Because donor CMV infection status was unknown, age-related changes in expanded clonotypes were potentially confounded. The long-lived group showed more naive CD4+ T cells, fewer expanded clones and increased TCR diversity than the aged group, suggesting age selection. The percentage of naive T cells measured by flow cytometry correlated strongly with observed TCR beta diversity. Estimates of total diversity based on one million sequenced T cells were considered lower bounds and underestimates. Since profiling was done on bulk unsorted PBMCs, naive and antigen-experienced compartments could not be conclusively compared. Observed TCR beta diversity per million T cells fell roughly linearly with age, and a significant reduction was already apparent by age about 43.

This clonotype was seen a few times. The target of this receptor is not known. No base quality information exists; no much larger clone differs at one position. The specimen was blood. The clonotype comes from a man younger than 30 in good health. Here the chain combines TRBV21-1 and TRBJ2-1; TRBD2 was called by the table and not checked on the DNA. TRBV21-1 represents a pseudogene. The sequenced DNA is TGTGCCAGCAGCAAAGTTGCGGGACGGACGTCCTACAATGAGCAGTTCTTC. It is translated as CASSKVAGRTSYNEQFF.